Reported below is one T cell receptor beta chain. Its antigen is unidentified. Germline values: CDR1 KGHSH, CDR2 LQKENI. The CDR3 runs to 14 residues. Trimming shortened V by 0 bases and J by 3 bases, and 8 bases separated the two germline ends. This specimen belongs to a study of cytomegalovirus exposure and HLA in healthy donors. General study findings and limits: A list of around 150 TCR beta chains associated with cytomegalovirus was given.

Some clones are missing from TCRdb's copy, which holds only in-frame ones; the method was immunoSEQ multiplex PCR. Here the sample spans about 130,000 clones, 70% to 90% being singletons. What was sequenced was PBMCs. This TCR was recovered from a woman in her thirties in good health and CMV-seropositive. The chain has TRBV18 and TRBJ2-5; D perhaps matches TRBD1 (5 bases). The CDR3 nucleotides read TGTGCCAGCTCACCACCGACGACAGAAGAGACCCAGTACTTC. This codes for CASSPPTTEETQYF.